One sample yielded the 18 T cell receptor beta chains listed below, sequenced in a study of type 1 and type 2 diabetes patients. The PCR template was genomic DNA. Amplification of the beta chain CDR3 used 30 forward and 13 reverse multiplex primers. TCRdb passed the multiplex PCR reads through MiXCR, listing each CDR3 protein once. The sample holds 250,000 or so distinct CDR3 sequences, over 45% seen once. The specimen was peripheral blood mononuclear cells (PBMCs). All receptors come from a man aged 18 to 30 with type 2 diabetes.

This clonotype was detected only a few times. This rearrangement joins TRBV24-1 to TRBJ2-7; perhaps TRBD2 as D (7 bases). The germline V gene encodes CDR1 KGHDR and CDR2 SFDVKD. The V gene lost 4 bases and the J gene lost 4 bases, with 19 bases spanning the gap. This CDR3 has 16 amino acids. In DNA form, the CDR3 reads TGTGCCACCAGTGAGTCTCGAGGGAGGGGGATTTACGAGCAGTACTTC. It translates to CATSESRGRGIYEQYF.

This clonotype has just a few counts. The rearrangement links TRBV7-2 to TRBJ2-2; 13 positions agree with TRBD2. V dropped 5 bases and J dropped 5; count of bases not matched to a gene: 8. The germline V gene has CDR1 SGHTA and CDR2 FQGNSA. The CDR3 totals 17 residues. CDR3 DNA sequence: TGTGCCAGCAGCGCACTAGCGGGGGGGTTTGGGACCGGGGAGCTGTTTTTT. It yields the protein CASSALAGGFGTGELFF. Combining the CDR3 with reference TRBV7-2 and TRBJ2-2 gives the whole variable domain GAGVSQSPSNKVTEKGKDVELRCDPISGHTALYWYRQSLGQGLEFLIYFQGNSAPDKSGLPSDRFSAERTGGSVSTLTIQRTQQEDSAVYLCASSALAGGFGTGELFFGEGSRLTVL.

The V call is TRBV28, the J call TRBJ2-7, with a weak D call TRBD1 (8 bases). Germline CDR1 is MDHEN and CDR2 is SYDVKM. This CDR3 comprises 15 residues. Trimming removed 3 bases from V and 3 bases from J, with 15 bases in between. The CDR3 is CASSFGTGGVYEQYF. The CDR3, as DNA: TGTGCCAGCAGTTTCGGCACAGGGGGGGTCTACGAGCAGTACTTC.

The J gene is TRBJ1-1, the V gene TRBV19; D unclear. Germline values: CDR1 LNHDA, CDR2 SQIVND (reference sequence). The V gene lost 3 bases and the J gene lost 2 bases, with 7 bases spanning the gap. This CDR3 is built from 13 residues. CDR3 DNA: TGTGCCAGTAGTATGAGACTTAACACTGAAGCTTTCTTT. Protein: CASSMRLNTEAFF.

V gene TRBV20-1 combines with J gene TRBJ2-7, with D perhaps given as TRBD1 or TRBD2 (6 bases each). The V gene's germline CDR1 is DFQATT and CDR2 SNEGSKA (reference sequence). The germline V and J ends were trimmed by 3 bases and 6 bases, with 9 bases remaining between them. The CDR3 runs to 11 residues. CDR3 DNA: TGCAGTGCTAGGGGGGGCTTCGAGCAGTACTTC. Its translation is CSARGGFEQYF.

V usage is TRBV7-8 and J usage is TRBJ1-4; D gene ambiguous. This CDR3 contains 19 residues. Germline V gene data show CDR1 as SGHVS and CDR2 as FQNEAQ. V lost 0 bases to trimming and J lost 5 bases, with 22 bases between them. CDR3 DNA sequence: TGTGCCAGCAGCTTAGCGTCCGCGCTCGGGGAGATAGAGAATGAAAAACTGTTTTTT. The encoded protein is CASSLASALGEIENEKLFF.

This chain links TRBV2 with TRBJ2-1; 13 bases are a match to TRBD2. Germline V gene sequence: CDR1 SNHLY, CDR2 FYNNEI. J was trimmed by 9 bases and V by 2 bases; bases with no gene match: 7. CDR3 length equals 16 residues. In DNA, the CDR3 is TGTGCCAGCAGTGAAAGGCCGGGACTAGCGGGAACTGAGCAGTTCTTC. Translation gives CASSERPGLAGTEQFF.

This chain joins TRBV14 and TRBJ2-7; 9 bases line up with TRBD1. Germline CDR1 and CDR2: SGHDN and FVKESK. This CDR3 has 15 residues. Germline trimming cut 7 bases from V and 2 bases from J; bases unmatched to any gene: 9. CDR3: CASNAAQGAAYEQYF. CDR3 DNA sequence: TGTGCCAGCAACGCCGCACAGGGGGCCGCCTACGAGCAGTACTTC.

The chain has TRBV20-1 and TRBJ1-5, with 7 bases aligning to TRBD1. The CDR3 length is 15 residues. Germline V gene data show CDR1 as DFQATT and CDR2 as SNEGSKA (reference sequence). With V trimmed by 6 bases and J by 0 bases, 8 bases remained unmatched. This chain's CDR3 is CSAGTGDPSNQPQHF. CDR3 nucleotide sequence: TGCAGTGCGGGAACAGGGGACCCTAGCAATCAGCCCCAGCATTTT.

In its sample, this clonotype was seen a few times. The J gene is TRBJ2-1, the V gene TRBV6-6; 9 bases line up with TRBD1. After removal of 5 bases from V and 5 bases from J, the junction contained 7 bases not matched to a gene. This CDR3 region has 15 residues. Germline V CDR1 and CDR2: MNHNY, SVGAGI (reference sequence). CDR3 protein: CASSPGTGRNNEQFF. DNA of the CDR3: TGTGCCAGCAGTCCGGGGACAGGGAGGAACAATGAGCAGTTCTTC.

This clonotype was observed once. The J gene is TRBJ1-1, the V gene TRBV5-4, with no clear D. CDR1 SGHNT and CDR2 YYREEE come from the germline V gene (reference sequence). V lost 3 bases, J lost 0 bases, and 9 bases lay in between. The CDR3 loop spans 14 amino acids. CDR3 residues: CASSSSVMNTEAFF. The CDR3 DNA reads TGTGCCAGCAGCTCCTCAGTGATGAACACTGAAGCTTTCTTT.

The chain couples TRBV6-5 to TRBJ1-4; 8 bases fit TRBD1. V was pared by 5 bases and J by 9 bases, with 11 bases of the junction left unmatched. The CDR3 is 15 amino acids. Germline lookup yields CDR1 MNHEY and CDR2 SVGAGI. The CDR3 is CASSRTLRQGKKLFF. The CDR3 nucleotides are TGTGCCAGCAGTCGAACACTACGACAGGGGAAAAAACTGTTTTTT.

CDR3 nucleotides: TGTGCCAGCAGTCTGGAGATTCCTGATTACAATGAGCAGTTCTTC. Translating gives CASSLEIPDYNEQFF. V gene TRBV12-3 or TRBV12-4 combines with J gene TRBJ2-1; D not certain. The CDR3 is 15 amino acids. V lost 5 bases and J 4 bases, leaving 15 bases between the germline ends.

For this clonotype: As the CDR3 is not closed by the conserved phenylalanine or tryptophan, this likely results from a read error. The genes are TRBV24-1 and TRBJ2-1, with 7 bases aligning to TRBD2. The V segment lost 10 bases and the J segment 7 bases; nucleotides outside the gene matches: 15. The CDR3 is 15 amino acids. Per germline, CDR1 KGHDR and CDR2 SFDVKD. CDR3 in DNA: TGTGCCACAGCTCGGACCGTGGACGGGGGGAATGAGCAGTTCTCC. This codes for CATARTVDGGNEQFS.

The chain has TRBV30 and TRBJ1-1, with unresolved D. Germline-derived CDR1 and CDR2 are GTSNPN and SVGIG (reference sequence). V lost 7 bases and J lost 6, with 9 bases in between. This CDR3 region has 10 residues. DNA of the CDR3: TGTGCCTTTGAGGCAGCTGAAGCTTTCTTT. Translating gives CAFEAAEAFF.

This sequence joins TRBV29-1 and TRBJ2-7, with 7 positions matching TRBD2. V dropped 0 bases and J dropped 6; count of bases not matched to a gene: 8. The CDR3 runs to 14 residues. In germline, CDR1 is SQVTM, CDR2 ANQGSEA. CDR3 in DNA: TGCAGCGTTGAAGACCCCGAGGGAGGGTTCGAGCAGTACTTC. Amino acid sequence: CSVEDPEGGFEQYF.

The CDR3 is CASTLLTSGRGEQYF. CDR3 nucleotide sequence: TGTGCCAGCACCCTTCTGACTAGCGGGAGAGGTGAGCAGTACTTC. This chain connects TRBV6-5 to TRBJ2-7, with 12 bases lining up with TRBD2. J was trimmed by 7 bases and V by 7 bases; bases with no gene match: 11. The germline V gene has CDR1 MNHEY and CDR2 SVGAGI. The CDR3 is 15 amino acids.

DNA of the CDR3: TGTGCCAGCAGTTTTGGGACAGGGGTTGTCGAGACCCAGTACTTC. Encoded protein: CASSFGTGVVETQYF. This rearrangement joins TRBV28 to TRBJ2-5; TRBD1 matches at 10 bases. The CDR3 totals 15 residues. The V gene's germline CDR1 is MDHEN and CDR2 SYDVKM. V trimming: 3 bases; J trimming: 5 bases; junction bases outside the gene matches: 6.